The clone carrying this T cell receptor (beta chain) was recorded a few times. As yet, its antigen is unknown. The sample belongs to a study of molecular identifiers for immune sequencing clone quantification. Study-wide results and limits: Highly expanded clone sizes could be underestimated by identical TCR molecules that share a barcode.

The authors gated naive CD8 T cells as CD8+CD4-CCR7+CD45RA+ for sorting. Making the bulk TCR libraries relied on previously described methods and listed TCR primers. TCRdb recomputed calls from the PCR reads with MiXCR, one row per CDR3 protein. This sample has just under 65,000 distinct CDR3 sequences; around a fifth occur once, and the top ten carry over 1.1%. Trimming pared 0 bases from V and 1 base from J, leaving 10 bases between. In germline, CDR1 is DFQATT, CDR2 SNEGSKA (reference sequence). The CDR3 covers 15 residues. Material: naive CD8+ T cells from blood, with Jurkat cell RNA spiked in. Subset indicated: FACS-sorted CD8+CD4-CCR7+CD45RA+ naive T cells. The clonotype originates from a human donor in good health. Some libraries in this study had Jurkat cell RNA spiked in. The chain is built from TRBV20-1 and TRBJ2-1, with D perhaps matching TRBD2 (5 bases). This CDR3 reads CSAREPGVSYNEQFF. For the CDR3, the DNA is TGCAGTGCTAGAGAGCCCGGGGTTTCCTACAATGAGCAGTTCTTC.